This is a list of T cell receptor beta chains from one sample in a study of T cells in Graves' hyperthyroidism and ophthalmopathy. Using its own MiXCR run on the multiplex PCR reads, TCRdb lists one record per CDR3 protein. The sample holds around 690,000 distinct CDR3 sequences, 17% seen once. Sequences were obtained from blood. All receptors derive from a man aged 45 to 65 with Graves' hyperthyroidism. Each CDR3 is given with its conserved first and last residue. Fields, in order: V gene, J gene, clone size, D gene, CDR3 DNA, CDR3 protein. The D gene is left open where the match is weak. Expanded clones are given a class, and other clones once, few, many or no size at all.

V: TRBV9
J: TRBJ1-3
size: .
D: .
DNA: TGTGCCAGCAGCCAAGCAGGCACCTCTGGAAACACCATATATTTT
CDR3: CASSQAGTSGNTIYF

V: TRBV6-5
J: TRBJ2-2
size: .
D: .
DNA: TGTGCCAGCAGTTACGCCACGAACACCGGGGAGCTGTTTTTT
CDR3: CASSYATNTGELFF

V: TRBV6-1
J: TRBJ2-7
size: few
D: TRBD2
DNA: TGTGCCAGCAGAGACCCTAAGGTCCTCCTAGCGGGAAGGGGCTACGAGCAGTACTTC
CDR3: CASRDPKVLLAGRGYEQYF

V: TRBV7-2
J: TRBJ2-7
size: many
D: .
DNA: TGTGCCAGCAGCTTATGGCCGGGGAGCTCCTACGAGCAGTACTTC
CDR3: CASSLWPGSSYEQYF

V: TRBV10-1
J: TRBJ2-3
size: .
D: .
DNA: TGCGCCAGCAGTGAGGCCAGCGGCGGGCCAGATACGCAGTATTTT
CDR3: CASSEASGGPDTQYF

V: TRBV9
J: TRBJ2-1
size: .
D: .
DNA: TGTGCCAGCAGCACCGGCCGCAGCCATGAGCAGTTCTTC
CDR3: CASSTGRSHEQFF

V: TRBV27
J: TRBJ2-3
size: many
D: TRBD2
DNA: TGTGCCAGCATGGGACTAGCGAGCACAGATACGCAGTATTTT
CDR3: CASMGLASTDTQYF

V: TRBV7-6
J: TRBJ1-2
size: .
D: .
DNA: TGTGCCAGCAGCTTAGCACAGGGTCGGGACTATGGCTACACCTTC
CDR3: CASSLAQGRDYGYTF

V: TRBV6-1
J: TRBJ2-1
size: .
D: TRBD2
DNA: TGTGCCAGCAGGGGGACTAGCGGGAGGGCCGATGAGCAGTTCTTC
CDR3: CASRGTSGRADEQFF

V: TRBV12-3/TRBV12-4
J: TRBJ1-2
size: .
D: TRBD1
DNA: TGTGCCAGCAGTTTTGAGGACAGGATCCCGAATGGCTACACCTTC
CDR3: CASSFEDRIPNGYTF

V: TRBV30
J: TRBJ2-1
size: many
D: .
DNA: TGTGCCTGGAGTGTCGTGGGATCCTACAATGAGCAGTTCTTC
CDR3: CAWSVVGSYNEQFF

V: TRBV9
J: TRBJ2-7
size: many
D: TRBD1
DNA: TGTGCCAGCAGCGAGGACAGGGGGCTGAGGGAGCAGTACTTC
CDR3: CASSEDRGLREQYF

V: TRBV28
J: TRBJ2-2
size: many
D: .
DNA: TGTGCCAGCACCACCAGAGGGTCCGGGGAGCTGTTTTTT
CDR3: CASTTRGSGELFF

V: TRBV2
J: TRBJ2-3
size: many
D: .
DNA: TGTGCCAGCAGTGAACCTCTGGGACTCTACAACACAGATACGCAGTATTTT
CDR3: CASSEPLGLYNTDTQYF

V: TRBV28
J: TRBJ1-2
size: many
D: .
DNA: TGTGCCAGCAGTTATGTCCAGGGGTCTGTCTATGGCTACACCTTC
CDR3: CASSYVQGSVYGYTF

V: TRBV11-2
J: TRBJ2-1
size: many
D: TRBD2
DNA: TGTGCCAGCAGCTTAGCGGGACTAGCGGCGAATGAGCAGTTCTTC
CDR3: CASSLAGLAANEQFF

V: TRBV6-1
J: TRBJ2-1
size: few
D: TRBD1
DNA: TGTGCCAGCAGTTCCCCGTCGACAGGGAGATCCTACAATGAGCAGTTCTTC
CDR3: CASSSPSTGRSYNEQFF

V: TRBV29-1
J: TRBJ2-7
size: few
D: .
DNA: TGCAGCGTTGTGTTCCAGGGATCCTACGAGCAGTACTTC
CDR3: CSVVFQGSYEQYF

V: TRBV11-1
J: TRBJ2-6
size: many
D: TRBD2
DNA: TGTGCCAGCAGCTTGCGGGGGGCATCTGGGGCCAACGTCCTGACTTTC
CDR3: CASSLRGASGANVLTF

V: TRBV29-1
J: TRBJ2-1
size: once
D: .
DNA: TGCAGCGTTCCGGGCGGAATCTACAATGAGCGGTTCTTC
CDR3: CSVPGGIYNERFF

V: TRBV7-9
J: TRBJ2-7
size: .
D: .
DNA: TGTGCCAGCAGCTTAAAGGGGTCCGCCGGTCGCGAGCAGTACTTC
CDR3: CASSLKGSAGREQYF

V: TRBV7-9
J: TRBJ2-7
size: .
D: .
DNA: TGTGCCAGCAGCACAAGACAGGGCGGGAGCTACGAGCAGTACTTC
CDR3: CASSTRQGGSYEQYF

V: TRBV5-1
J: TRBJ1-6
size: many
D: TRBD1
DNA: TGCGCCAGCAGTTCGCTCACAGGGGAAAGTTCACCCCTCCACTTT
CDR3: CASSSLTGESSPLHF

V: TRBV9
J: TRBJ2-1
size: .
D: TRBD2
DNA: TGTGCCAGCAGCGTAGAATTGGCGGGAGGGCCCTACAATGAGCAGTTCTTC
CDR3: CASSVELAGGPYNEQFF